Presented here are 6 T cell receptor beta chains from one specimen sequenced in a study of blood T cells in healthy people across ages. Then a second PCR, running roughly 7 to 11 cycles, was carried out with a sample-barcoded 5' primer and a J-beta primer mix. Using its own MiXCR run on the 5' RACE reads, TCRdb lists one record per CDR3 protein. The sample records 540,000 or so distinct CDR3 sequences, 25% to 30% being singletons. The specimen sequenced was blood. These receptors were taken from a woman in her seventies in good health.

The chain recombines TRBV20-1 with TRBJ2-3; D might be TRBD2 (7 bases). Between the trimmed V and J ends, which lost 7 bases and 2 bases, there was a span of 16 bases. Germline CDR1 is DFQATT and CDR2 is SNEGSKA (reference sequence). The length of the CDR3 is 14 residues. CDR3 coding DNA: TGCAGTGGTATAGGGGGGGCGTTCACAGATACGCAGTATTTT. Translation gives CSGIGGAFTDTQYF.

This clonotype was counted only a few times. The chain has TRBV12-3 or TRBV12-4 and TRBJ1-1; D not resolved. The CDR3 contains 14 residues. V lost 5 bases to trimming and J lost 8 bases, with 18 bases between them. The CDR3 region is CASSLPPGQREAFF. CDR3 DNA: TGTGCCAGCAGTCTCCCGCCAGGTCAGCGGGAAGCTTTCTTT.

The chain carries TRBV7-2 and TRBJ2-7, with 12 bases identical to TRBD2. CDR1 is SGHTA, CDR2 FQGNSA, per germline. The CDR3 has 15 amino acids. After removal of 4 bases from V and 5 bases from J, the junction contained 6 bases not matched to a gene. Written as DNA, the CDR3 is TGTGCCAGCAGCTCCCGACTAGCGGGGGCTCACGAGCAGTACTTC. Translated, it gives CASSSRLAGAHEQYF.

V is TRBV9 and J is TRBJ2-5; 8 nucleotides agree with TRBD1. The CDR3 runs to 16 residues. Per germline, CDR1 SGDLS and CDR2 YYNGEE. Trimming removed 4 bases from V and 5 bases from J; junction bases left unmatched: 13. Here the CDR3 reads CASSPMWGQVFETQYF. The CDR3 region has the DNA TGTGCCAGCAGCCCGATGTGGGGACAGGTTTTCGAGACCCAGTACTTC.

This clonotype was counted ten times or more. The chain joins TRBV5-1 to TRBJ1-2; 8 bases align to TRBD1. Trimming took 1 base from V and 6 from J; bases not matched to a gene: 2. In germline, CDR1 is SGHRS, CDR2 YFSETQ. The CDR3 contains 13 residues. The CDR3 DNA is TGCGCCAGCAGCTTGTTGGGACAGGATGGCTACACCTTC. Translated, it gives CASSLLGQDGYTF.

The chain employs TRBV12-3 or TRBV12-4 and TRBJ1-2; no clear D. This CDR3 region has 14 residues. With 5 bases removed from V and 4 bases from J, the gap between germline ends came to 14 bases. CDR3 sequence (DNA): TGTGCCAGCAGTCCCCCGACGGTCCCCTATGGCTACACCTTC. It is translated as CASSPPTVPYGYTF.